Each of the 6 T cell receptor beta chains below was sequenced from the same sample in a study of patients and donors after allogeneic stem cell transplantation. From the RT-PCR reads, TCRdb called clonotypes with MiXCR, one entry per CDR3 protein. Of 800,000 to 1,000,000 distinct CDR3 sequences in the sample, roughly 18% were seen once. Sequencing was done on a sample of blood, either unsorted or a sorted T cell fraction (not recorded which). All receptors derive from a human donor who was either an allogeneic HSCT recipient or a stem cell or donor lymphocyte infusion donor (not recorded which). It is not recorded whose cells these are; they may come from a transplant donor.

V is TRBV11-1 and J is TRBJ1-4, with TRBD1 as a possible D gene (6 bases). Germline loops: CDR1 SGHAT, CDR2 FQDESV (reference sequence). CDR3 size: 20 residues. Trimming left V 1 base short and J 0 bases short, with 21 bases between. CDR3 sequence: CASSLDLLGGLQATNEKLFF. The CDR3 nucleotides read TGTGCCAGCAGCTTAGACCTCCTAGGGGGGCTCCAAGCAACTAATGAAAAACTGTTTTTT.

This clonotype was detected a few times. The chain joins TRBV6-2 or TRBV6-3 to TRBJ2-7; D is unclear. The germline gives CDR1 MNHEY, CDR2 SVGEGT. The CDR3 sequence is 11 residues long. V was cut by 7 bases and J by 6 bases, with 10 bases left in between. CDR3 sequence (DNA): TGTGCCAGCACCAAGGGCTTCGAGCAGTACTTC. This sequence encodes CASTKGFEQYF.

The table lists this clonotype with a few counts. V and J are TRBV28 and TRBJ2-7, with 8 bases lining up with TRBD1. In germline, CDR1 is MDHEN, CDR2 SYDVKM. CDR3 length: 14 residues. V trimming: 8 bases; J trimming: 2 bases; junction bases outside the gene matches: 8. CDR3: CASQGTGNPYEQYF. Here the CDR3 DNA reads TGTGCCAGCCAGGGGACAGGCAATCCCTACGAGCAGTACTTC.

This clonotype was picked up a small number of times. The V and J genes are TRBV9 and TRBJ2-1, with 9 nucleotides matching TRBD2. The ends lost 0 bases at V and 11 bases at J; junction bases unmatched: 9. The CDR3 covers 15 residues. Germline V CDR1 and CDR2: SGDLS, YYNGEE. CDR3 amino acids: CASSVAWTSDRKQFF. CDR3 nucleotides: TGTGCCAGCAGCGTAGCTTGGACTAGCGATCGAAAGCAGTTCTTC.

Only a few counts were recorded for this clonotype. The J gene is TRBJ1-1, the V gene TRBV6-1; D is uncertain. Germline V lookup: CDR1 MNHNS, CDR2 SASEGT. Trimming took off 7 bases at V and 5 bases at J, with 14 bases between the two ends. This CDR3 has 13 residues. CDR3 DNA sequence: TGTGCCAGCACCCCCCCCAAGGCTACTGAAGCTTTCTTT. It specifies CASTPPKATEAFF.

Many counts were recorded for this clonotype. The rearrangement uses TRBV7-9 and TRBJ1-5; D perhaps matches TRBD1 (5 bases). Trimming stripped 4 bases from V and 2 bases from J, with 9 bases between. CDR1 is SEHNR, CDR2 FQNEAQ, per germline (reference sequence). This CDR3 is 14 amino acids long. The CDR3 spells CASSSGPGNQPQHF. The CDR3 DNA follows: TGTGCCAGCAGCTCGGGACCAGGCAATCAGCCCCAGCATTTT. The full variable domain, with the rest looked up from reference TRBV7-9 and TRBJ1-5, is DTGVSQNPRHKITKRGQNVTFRCDPISEHNRLYWYRQTLGQGPEFLTYFQNEAQLEKSRLLSDRFSAERPKGSFSTLEIQRTEQGDSAMYLCASSSGPGNQPQHFGDGTRLSIL.